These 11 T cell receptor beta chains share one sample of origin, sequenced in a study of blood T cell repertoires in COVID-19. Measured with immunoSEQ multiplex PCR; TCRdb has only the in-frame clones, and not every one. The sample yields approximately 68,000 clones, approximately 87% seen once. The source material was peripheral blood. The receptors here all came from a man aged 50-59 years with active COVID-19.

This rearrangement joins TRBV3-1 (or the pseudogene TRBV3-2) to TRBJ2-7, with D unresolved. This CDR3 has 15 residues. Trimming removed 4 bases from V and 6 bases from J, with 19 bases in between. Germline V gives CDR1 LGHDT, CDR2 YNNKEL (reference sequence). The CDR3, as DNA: TGTGCCAGCAGCCTCTCAGGCATTACCCCATGCGAGCAGTACTTC. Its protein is CASSLSGITPCEQYF.

CDR3 nucleotides: TGTGCCAGCAGCTTGGCCGGGAGGACAGATACGCAGTATTTT. It encodes CASSLAGRTDTQYF. The chain links TRBV5-5 to TRBJ2-3, with 7 nucleotides matching TRBD2. V lost 0 bases and J lost 3; bases outside the gene matches: 1. CDR3 length: 14 amino acids. Germline V lookup: CDR1 SGHKS, CDR2 YYEKEE (reference sequence).

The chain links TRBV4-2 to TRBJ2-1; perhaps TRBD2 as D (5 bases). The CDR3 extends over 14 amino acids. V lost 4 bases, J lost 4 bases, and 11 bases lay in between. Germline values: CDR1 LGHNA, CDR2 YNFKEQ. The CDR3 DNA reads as TGTGCCAGCAGCCGAGAACTAGGATACAATGAGCAGTTCTTC. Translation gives CASSRELGYNEQFF.

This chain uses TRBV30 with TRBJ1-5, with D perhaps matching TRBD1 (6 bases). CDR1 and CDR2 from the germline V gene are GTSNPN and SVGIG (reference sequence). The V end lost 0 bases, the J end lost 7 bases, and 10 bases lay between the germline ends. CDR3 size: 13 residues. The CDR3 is CAWSVGGDQPQHF. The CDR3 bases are TGTGCCTGGAGTGTAGGGGGAGACCAGCCCCAGCATTTT.

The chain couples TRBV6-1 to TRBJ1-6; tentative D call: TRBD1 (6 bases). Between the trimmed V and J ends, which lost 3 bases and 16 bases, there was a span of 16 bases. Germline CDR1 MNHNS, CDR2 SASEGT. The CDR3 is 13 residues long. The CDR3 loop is CASSEGTDRALHF. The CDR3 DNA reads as TGTGCCAGCAGTGAGGGGACGGACAGAGCGCTCCACTTT.

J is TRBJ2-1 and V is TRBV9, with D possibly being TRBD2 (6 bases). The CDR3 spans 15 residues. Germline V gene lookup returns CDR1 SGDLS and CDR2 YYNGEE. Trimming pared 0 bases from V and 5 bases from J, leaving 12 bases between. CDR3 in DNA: TGTGCCAGCAGCGTAGGGAGTAGCGGCAACAATGAGCAGTTCTTC. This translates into CASSVGSSGNNEQFF.

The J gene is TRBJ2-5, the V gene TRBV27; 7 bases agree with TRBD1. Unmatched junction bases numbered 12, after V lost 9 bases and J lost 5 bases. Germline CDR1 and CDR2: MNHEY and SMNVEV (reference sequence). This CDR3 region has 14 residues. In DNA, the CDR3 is TGTGCCAGTCACCACAGGGGCGTGGGGGAGACCCAGTACTTC. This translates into CASHHRGVGETQYF.

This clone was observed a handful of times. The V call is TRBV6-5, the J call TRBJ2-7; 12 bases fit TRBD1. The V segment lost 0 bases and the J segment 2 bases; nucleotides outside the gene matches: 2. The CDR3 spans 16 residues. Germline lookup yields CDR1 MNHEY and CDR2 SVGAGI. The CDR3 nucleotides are TGTGCCAGCAGTTACTCCGGGACAGGGGGCACCTACGAGCAGTACTTC. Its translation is CASSYSGTGGTYEQYF.

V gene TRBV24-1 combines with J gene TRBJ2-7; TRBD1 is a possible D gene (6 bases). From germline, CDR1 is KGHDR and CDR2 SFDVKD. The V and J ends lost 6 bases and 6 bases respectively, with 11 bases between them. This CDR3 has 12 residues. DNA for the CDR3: TGTGCCACCAGTCCCACAGGGCTCGAGCAGTACTTC. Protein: CATSPTGLEQYF.

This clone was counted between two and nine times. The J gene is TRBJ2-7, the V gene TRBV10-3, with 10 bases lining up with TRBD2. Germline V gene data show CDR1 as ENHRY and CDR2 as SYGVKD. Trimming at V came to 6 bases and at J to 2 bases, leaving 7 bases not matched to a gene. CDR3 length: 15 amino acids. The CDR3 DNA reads TGTGCCATCAGAAGGGGGACTAGCGTTACCTACGAGCAGTACTTC. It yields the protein CAIRRGTSVTYEQYF.

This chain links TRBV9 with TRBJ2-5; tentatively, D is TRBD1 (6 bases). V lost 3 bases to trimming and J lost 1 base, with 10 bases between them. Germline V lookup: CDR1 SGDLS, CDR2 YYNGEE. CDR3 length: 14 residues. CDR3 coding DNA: TGTGCCAGCAGCGCCGGGACACTCCAAGAGACCCAGTACTTC. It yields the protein CASSAGTLQETQYF.